These 8 T cell receptor beta chains were sequenced from one sample in a study of neurological immune-mediated disorders. Each CDR3 protein is one row after TCRdb ran MiXCR on the 5' RACE reads. The sample lists 53,000 or so distinct CDR3 sequences, roughly 8% seen once, with roughly 2% in the top ten. Time point: longitudinal time-point 3. Sequenced: PBMCs. The receptors stem from a woman in her 40s in good health.

In this sample, this clonotype turned up many times. This chain links TRBV6-5 with TRBJ1-1; D is unclear. Trimming removed 0 bases at V and 1 base at J, with 9 bases between. CDR3 size: 15 residues. Germline CDR1 reads MNHEY; CDR2 reads SVGAGI. The CDR3 loop is CASSYSMAENTEAFF. For the CDR3, the DNA is TGTGCCAGCAGTTACTCTATGGCCGAGAACACTGAAGCTTTCTTT.

The V and J genes are TRBV7-9 and TRBJ2-1, with D unclear. V was shortened by 8 bases and J by 2 bases, with 7 bases between the two germline ends. Germline values: CDR1 SEHNR, CDR2 FQNEAQ (reference sequence). This CDR3 comprises 12 residues. The CDR3: CASLGPYNEQFF. CDR3 DNA sequence: TGTGCCAGCCTTGGCCCCTACAATGAGCAGTTCTTC.

In this sample, this clonotype turned up many times. The rearrangement joins TRBV6-2 or TRBV6-3 to TRBJ1-1; 12 bases line up with TRBD1. J gave up 4 bases and V 8 bases, and 8 bases lay outside the gene matches. The CDR3 loop spans 15 amino acids. Germline CDR1 is MNHEY and CDR2 is SVGEGT. The CDR3 DNA is TGTGCCAGCTCTCGGGGACAGGGGGCAGGCACTGAAGCTTTCTTT. As protein: CASSRGQGAGTEAFF.

This clonotype was seen a handful of times. The rearrangement uses TRBV7-9 and TRBJ1-1, with 8 bases fitting TRBD1. V dropped 3 bases and J dropped 1; count of bases not matched to a gene: 16. The CDR3 covers 19 residues. Germline CDR1 reads SEHNR; CDR2 reads FQNEAQ (reference sequence). The CDR3, as DNA: TGTGCCAGCAGCTTGAAAGTACTGGCAGGGGGCGATCCGAACACTGAAGCTTTCTTT. Protein: CASSLKVLAGGDPNTEAFF. Based on the CDR3 plus reference TRBV7-9 and TRBJ1-1, the full variable domain is DTGVSQNPRHKITKRGQNVTFRCDPISEHNRLYWYRQTLGQGPEFLTYFQNEAQLEKSRLLSDRFSAERPKGSFSTLEIQRTEQGDSAMYLCASSLKVLAGGDPNTEAFFGQGTRLTVV.

Concerning this clonotype: It may be a read error: a sequence one base away is much more abundant. The chain couples TRBV7-2 to TRBJ2-7; D not resolved. This CDR3 is built from 14 residues. The germline gives CDR1 SGHTA, CDR2 FQGNSA. The CDR3 reads CASILTNTHYEQYF. For the CDR3, the DNA is TGTGCCAGCATCTTAACTAACACGCACTACGAGCAGTACTTC.

The sample holds many counts of this clonotype. The chain is built from TRBV6-5 and TRBJ2-5; 8 positions match TRBD1. Germline CDR1 and CDR2: MNHEY and SVGAGI. The V segment lost 2 bases and the J segment 5 bases; nucleotides outside the gene matches: 4. CDR3 length: 14 residues. CDR3 in amino acids: CASSYDRGRETQYF. CDR3 bases: TGTGCCAGCAGTTACGACAGGGGCCGGGAGACCCAGTACTTC.

The chain has TRBV3-1 and TRBJ2-1; either TRBD1 or TRBD2 may supply D (5 bases each). With 0 bases removed from V and 8 bases from J, the gap between germline ends came to 14 bases. Germline V CDR1 and CDR2: LGHDT, YNNKEL (reference sequence). The CDR3 has 15 residues. This CDR3 reads CASSQDPGPFYEQFF. The CDR3 DNA sequence: TGTGCCAGCAGCCAAGACCCGGGGCCCTTCTATGAGCAGTTCTTC.

This clonotype was found many times. The genes are TRBV9 and TRBJ2-2, with D perhaps TRBD1 (6 bases). Germline V gene data show CDR1 as SGDLS and CDR2 as YYNGEE. The CDR3 sequence is 16 residues long. V lost 5 bases and J lost 1, with 15 bases in between. CDR3 in DNA: TGTGCCAGCAGTTGGACAGATTTACAGAACACCGGGGAGCTGTTTTTT. The encoded protein is CASSWTDLQNTGELFF.